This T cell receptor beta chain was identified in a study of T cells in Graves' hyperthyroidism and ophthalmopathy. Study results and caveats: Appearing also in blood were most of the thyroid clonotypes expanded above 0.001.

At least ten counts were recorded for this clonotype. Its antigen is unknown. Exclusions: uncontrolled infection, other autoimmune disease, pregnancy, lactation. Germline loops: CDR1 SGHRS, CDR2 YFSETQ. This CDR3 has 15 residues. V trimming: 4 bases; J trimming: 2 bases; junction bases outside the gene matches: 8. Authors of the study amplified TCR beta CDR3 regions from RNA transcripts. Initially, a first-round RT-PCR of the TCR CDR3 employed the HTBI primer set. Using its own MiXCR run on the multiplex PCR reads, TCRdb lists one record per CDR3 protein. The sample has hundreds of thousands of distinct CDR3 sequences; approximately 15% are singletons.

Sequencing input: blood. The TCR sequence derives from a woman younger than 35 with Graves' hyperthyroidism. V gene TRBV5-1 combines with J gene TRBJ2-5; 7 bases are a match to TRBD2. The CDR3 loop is CASSRSGTSQETQYF. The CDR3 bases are TGCGCCAGCAGCAGGAGCGGGACCAGTCAAGAGACCCAGTACTTC.